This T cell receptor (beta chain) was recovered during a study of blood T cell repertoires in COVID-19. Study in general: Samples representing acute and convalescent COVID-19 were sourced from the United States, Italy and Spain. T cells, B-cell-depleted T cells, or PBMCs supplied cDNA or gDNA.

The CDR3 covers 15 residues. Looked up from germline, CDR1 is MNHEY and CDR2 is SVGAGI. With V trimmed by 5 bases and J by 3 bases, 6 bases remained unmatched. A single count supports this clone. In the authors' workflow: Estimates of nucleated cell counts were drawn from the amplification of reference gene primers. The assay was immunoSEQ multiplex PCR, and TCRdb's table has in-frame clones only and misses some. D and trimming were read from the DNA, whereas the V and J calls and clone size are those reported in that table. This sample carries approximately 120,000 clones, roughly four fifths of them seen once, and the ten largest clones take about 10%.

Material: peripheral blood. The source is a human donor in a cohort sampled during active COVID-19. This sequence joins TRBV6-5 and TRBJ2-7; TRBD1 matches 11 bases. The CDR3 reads CASSKTGTGGYEQYF. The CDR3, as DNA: TGTGCCAGCAGTAAGACCGGGACAGGGGGCTACGAGCAGTACTTC.